This T cell receptor (beta chain) was retrieved from a study of regulatory T cells in long-lasting Graves disease. Library construction for TCR beta used iRepertoire HTBI primers and Arm-PCR of CDR3 regions. MiXCR was run by TCRdb on the multiplex PCR reads, yielding one entry per CDR3 protein. The repertoire holds 390,000 or so distinct CDR3 sequences, with about 11% as singletons. Study findings and constraints: Among persistent patients, a larger number of public clonotypes were shared (about 3,000) than among newly diagnosed patients (about 970).

Time point in this sample: newly diagnosed GD, antithyroid drugs for less than 3 months. PBMC RNA served as the TCR library source. Those enrolled as patients came out of an endocrinology department in Xi'an, China. Peripheral blood, at approximately 10 milliliters, went into EDTA tubes. At least ten counts were recorded for this clonotype. No antigen is known for it. With 5 bases clipped from V and 5 bases from J, the junction kept 18 bases outside the gene matches. CDR3 length: 18 amino acids. Germline V gene lookup returns CDR1 SGHTA and CDR2 FQGNSA. The same specimen was also included in a second study, on T cells in Graves' hyperthyroidism and ophthalmopathy. Per that paper: Primed by the HTBI set, a first-round RT-PCR was run on the TCR CDR3.

The sequence came from a young woman with Graves disease. Source: peripheral blood mononuclear cells (PBMCs), taken at new diagnosis, from a patient treated with antithyroid drugs. The V gene is TRBV7-2, the J gene TRBJ1-3; 7 bases are shared with TRBD1. CDR3: CASSPQRRGLDRRNTIYF. DNA for the CDR3: TGTGCCAGCAGCCCCCAACGACGAGGTCTGGACAGGCGAAACACCATATATTTT. The full variable domain, with the rest looked up from reference TRBV7-2 and TRBJ1-3, is GAGVSQSPSNKVTEKGKDVELRCDPISGHTALYWYRQSLGQGLEFLIYFQGNSAPDKSGLPSDRFSAERTGGSVSTLTIQRTQQEDSAVYLCASSPQRRGLDRRNTIYFGEGSWLTVV.